The 15 T cell receptor beta chains below come from one sample, sequenced in a study of response to subunit inactivated influenza vaccine. TCRdb re-called the RT-PCR reads with MiXCR, one entry per CDR3 protein. The top ten clones hold about a tenth of a sample with 250,000 to 350,000 distinct CDR3 sequences, roughly 22% of them seen once. This sample comprised PBMCs from blood, obtained roughly 20 months after vaccination. These receptors originate from a man aged 50-75 years who received an inactivated influenza vaccine.

The chain uses TRBV3-1 and TRBJ2-3, with 8 bases lining up with TRBD2. V shed 2 bases, J shed 2 bases, and the junction held 9 bases outside the gene matches. The V gene's germline CDR1 is LGHDT and CDR2 YNNKEL (reference sequence). The CDR3 is 17 residues long. This CDR3 is CASSQRSLAGLTDTQYF. The CDR3 coding sequence is TGTGCCAGCAGCCAACGGTCCCTAGCGGGTCTCACAGATACGCAGTATTTT.

This clonotype was picked up a small number of times. The gene calls are TRBV11-2 and TRBJ2-1, with D perhaps assigned TRBD1 or TRBD2 (5 bases each). CDR1 and CDR2 (germline): SGHAT, FQNNGV. CDR3 length: 15 amino acids. The V end was cut by 4 bases, the J end by 4 bases, with 14 bases between. CDR3 residues: CASSSGRILYNEQFF. For the CDR3, the DNA is TGTGCCAGCAGCTCGGGACGGATTCTTTACAATGAGCAGTTCTTC.

This clonotype occurred a few times. The chain is built from TRBV7-9 and TRBJ1-2, with D tentatively TRBD1 (5 bases). Trimming pared 5 bases from V and 4 bases from J, leaving 14 bases between. The CDR3 spans 14 residues. Per the germline V gene, CDR1 is SEHNR and CDR2 is FQNEAQ (reference sequence). DNA for the CDR3: TGTGCCAGCAGCCCCCTGGGGGAGGGCTATGGCTACACCTTC. This gives the protein CASSPLGEGYGYTF.

This chain uses TRBV4-3 with TRBJ2-3; 10 nucleotides line up with TRBD2. With 0 bases clipped from V and 3 bases from J, the junction kept 3 bases outside the gene matches. The CDR3 is made up of 16 amino acids. Germline V gene lookup returns CDR1 LGHNA and CDR2 YSLEER. The CDR3 here is CASSQDTSGETDTQYF. The CDR3, as DNA: TGCGCCAGCAGCCAAGACACTAGCGGGGAAACAGATACGCAGTATTTT.

This chain links TRBV14 with TRBJ2-1; TRBD1 agrees at 7 bases. From germline, CDR1 is SGHDN and CDR2 FVKESK. After removal of 4 bases from V and 8 bases from J, the junction contained 5 bases not matched to a gene. This CDR3 has 13 amino acids. The CDR3 is CASSRQGIDEQFF. The CDR3, as DNA: TGTGCCAGCAGCCGACAGGGTATCGATGAGCAGTTCTTC.

The CDR3 DNA reads TGCGCCAGCAGCTTGACCGCGGGGCCCTACAATGAGCAGTTCTTC. This encodes CASSLTAGPYNEQFF. The chain recombines TRBV5-1 with TRBJ2-1; D is possibly TRBD2 (6 bases). Deletions cut 1 base from V and 2 bases from J, with 10 bases between. The V gene's germline CDR1 is SGHRS and CDR2 YFSETQ. This CDR3 spans 15 amino acids.

This clonotype was counted many times. The rearrangement joins TRBV19 to TRBJ1-1; 8 bases map to TRBD1. V shed 0 bases and J 7 bases; nucleotides not matched to a gene: 10. Germline lookup yields CDR1 LNHDA and CDR2 SQIVND (reference sequence). This CDR3 is 16 amino acids long. For the CDR3, the DNA is TGTGCCAGTAGTATAGATCTTCTCGCAGGGGGCAATGAAGCTTTCTTT. Its translation is CASSIDLLAGGNEAFF.

The chain carries TRBV5-1 and TRBJ2-2; no reliable D call. This CDR3 spans 16 amino acids. Germline values: CDR1 SGHRS, CDR2 YFSETQ. Trimming took 1 base from V and 0 from J, leaving 10 bases between them. This CDR3 is CASSLWGFANTGELFF. For the CDR3, the DNA is TGCGCCAGCAGCTTGTGGGGATTCGCGAACACCGGGGAGCTGTTTTTT.

V and J are TRBV20-1 and TRBJ1-5; D not certain. CDR1 DFQATT and CDR2 SNEGSKA come from the germline V gene (reference sequence). The V end lost 3 bases, the J end lost 0 bases, and 12 bases lay between the germline ends. The CDR3 covers 15 residues. CDR3 nucleotide sequence: TGCAGTGCTAGGTCATGGATCAATAGCAATCAGCCCCAGCATTTT. It is translated as CSARSWINSNQPQHF.

This clonotype was counted many times. The CDR3 reads CASSSGTRGGTEAFF. The DNA for the CDR3 is TGTGCCAGCAGTTCCGGGACAAGGGGGGGGACTGAAGCTTTCTTT. V gene TRBV28 combines with J gene TRBJ1-1; a weak D match, TRBD1 (6 bases). The CDR3 has 15 residues. CDR1 and CDR2 (germline): MDHEN, SYDVKM. V was trimmed by 4 bases and J by 5 bases, leaving 17 bases between them.

V gene TRBV7-2 combines with J gene TRBJ1-4; perhaps TRBD1 as D (6 bases). Trimming removed 6 bases from V and 7 bases from J, with 15 bases in between. Germline V gene sequence: CDR1 SGHTA, CDR2 FQGNSA. The CDR3 runs to 14 residues. CDR3 protein: CASRQGSRSEKLFF. CDR3 bases: TGTGCCAGCAGACAGGGCTCTCGGAGTGAAAAACTGTTTTTT.

This clonotype was found a few times. This chain joins TRBV4-3 and TRBJ2-2, with 8 nucleotides matching TRBD2. The germline gives CDR1 LGHNA, CDR2 YSLEER. This CDR3 has 18 amino acids. The V and J ends lost 1 base and 4 bases, in that order; junction bases with no gene match: 11. CDR3 in DNA: TGCGCCAGCAGCCAAGGAGTGAGCGGGAGCTCAGGCACCGGGGAGCTGTTTTTT. Its protein product is CASSQGVSGSSGTGELFF.

In its sample, this clonotype was seen many times. The chain combines TRBV24-1 with TRBJ1-5, with a tentative D call TRBD1 (5 bases). Trimming pared 5 bases from V and 4 bases from J, leaving 14 bases between. The CDR3 sequence is 15 residues long. CDR1 and CDR2 (germline): KGHDR, SFDVKD. CDR3 loop: CATSAGRRANQPQHF. CDR3 in DNA: TGTGCCACCAGTGCGGGACGGCGGGCTAATCAGCCCCAGCATTTT.

This clonotype was picked up a small number of times. The chain has TRBV7-9 and TRBJ1-4; TRBD1 matches 7 bases. Per germline, CDR1 SEHNR and CDR2 FQNEAQ (reference sequence). The trim removed 5 bases at V and 5 bases at J, leaving 8 bases unmatched. This CDR3 has 15 amino acids. This chain's CDR3 is CASSQNRGGNEKLFF. DNA of the CDR3: TGTGCCAGCAGCCAAAACAGGGGAGGCAATGAAAAACTGTTTTTT.

The chain couples TRBV20-1 to TRBJ1-1; the D is unclear. V lost 6 bases to trimming and J lost 11 bases, with 16 bases between them. Germline CDR1 and CDR2: DFQATT and SNEGSKA (reference sequence). The CDR3 spans 11 residues. CDR3 sequence reads: CSAAAGLKAFF. The DNA of the CDR3 is TGCAGTGCGGCAGCTGGGTTGAAGGCTTTCTTT.